Shown below are 11 T cell receptor beta chains from a single sample sequenced in a study of shared clonotypes between healthy human individuals. Clones were sequenced by immunoSEQ multiplex PCR, and TCRdb holds only the in-frame ones, with some missing. The repertoire holds about 230,000 clones, about 69% seen once, with 11% in the top ten. Sequenced: memory CD4+ T cells sorted from blood. Subset noted: CD45RA-negative fraction. These receptors were obtained from a man aged 25-45 years in good health.

This clone came up many times. The rearrangement uses TRBV6-1 and TRBJ2-7, with D possibly TRBD2 on 5 matching bases. Trimming pared 1 base from V and 2 bases from J, leaving 6 bases between. The CDR3 has 13 amino acids. Germline loops: CDR1 MNHNS, CDR2 SASEGT. CDR3 sequence reads: CASSEDGTYEQYF. The CDR3, as DNA: TGTGCCAGCAGTGAAGACGGGACCTACGAGCAGTACTTC.

The chain uses TRBV4-3 and TRBJ1-5; tentatively, D is TRBD1 (6 bases). Per the germline V gene, CDR1 is LGHNA and CDR2 is YSLEER. Trimming took 1 base from V and 5 from J, leaving 9 bases between them. CDR3 length equals 14 residues. The CDR3 DNA reads as TGCGCCAGCAGCCAAGCGACAGGCTATCAGCCCCAGCATTTT. This gives the protein CASSQATGYQPQHF.

The chain has TRBV18 and TRBJ2-4; TRBD1 matches at 9 bases. V gave up 2 bases and J gave up 7 bases; unmatched junction bases: 12. The germline gives CDR1 KGHSH, CDR2 LQKENI. The CDR3 totals 17 residues. CDR3 coding DNA: TGTGCCAGCTCACCAGGGACAGGGATTTTTACCGGTAACATTCAGTACTTC. Residues: CASSPGTGIFTGNIQYF.

The chain combines TRBV5-1 with TRBJ1-4; D remains unclear. The germline gives CDR1 SGHRS, CDR2 YFSETQ. The CDR3 contains 14 residues. The V end was cut by 1 base, the J end by 0 bases, with 4 bases between. The CDR3 loop is CASSLQPTNEKLFF. The DNA of the CDR3 is TGCGCCAGCAGCTTGCAGCCAACTAATGAAAAACTGTTTTTT.

V usage is TRBV7-6 and J usage is TRBJ2-2, with 10 bases aligning to TRBD2. The germline gives CDR1 SGHVS, CDR2 FNYEAQ. The CDR3 has 15 residues. V shed 4 bases and J 6 bases; nucleotides not matched to a gene: 5. Here the CDR3 reads CASSSRTSGAGELFF. The CDR3, as DNA: TGTGCCAGCAGCTCCCGGACTAGCGGAGCCGGGGAGCTGTTTTTT.

This clone has only one observation. The chain employs TRBV28 and TRBJ2-3, with D perhaps TRBD1 (5 bases). This CDR3 is built from 13 residues. Germline CDR1 reads MDHEN; CDR2 reads SYDVKM. V was shortened by 7 bases and J by 0 bases, with 8 bases between the two germline ends. This chain's CDR3 is CASISGSTDTQYF. The CDR3, as DNA: TGTGCCAGCATCTCAGGGAGCACAGATACGCAGTATTTT. The full variable domain, in which reference TRBV28 and TRBJ2-3 provide the parts outside the CDR3, is DVKVTQSSRYLVKRTGEKVFLECVQDMDHENMFWYRQDPGLGLRLIYFSYDVKMKEKGDIPEGYSVSREKKERFSLILESASTNQTSMYLCASISGSTDTQYFGPGTRLTVL.

The chain is built from TRBV19 and TRBJ2-2, with 8 bases matching TRBD2. V shed 6 bases, J shed 5 bases, and the junction held 20 bases outside the gene matches. Per germline, CDR1 LNHDA and CDR2 SQIVND (reference sequence). This CDR3 has 19 residues. CDR3 residues: CASSMGGWGSGTSTGELFF. DNA for the CDR3: TGTGCCAGTAGCATGGGCGGTTGGGGTAGCGGGACTTCAACCGGGGAGCTGTTTTTT.

This chain uses TRBV6-5 with TRBJ1-4; unclear D gene. Trimming removed 0 bases from V and 5 bases from J, with 13 bases in between. This CDR3 region has 16 residues. The germline V gene has CDR1 MNHEY and CDR2 SVGAGI. CDR3: CASSYSNLTPNEKLFF. Written as DNA, the CDR3 is TGTGCCAGCAGTTACTCGAATTTAACCCCCAATGAAAAACTGTTTTTT.

This clone came up many times. The V gene is TRBV21-1, the J gene TRBJ2-7; the tabulated D call, TRBD1, remains unverified against the DNA. TRBV21-1 is deemed a pseudogene. The CDR3 is 14 residues long. The CDR3 DNA sequence: TGTGCCAGCAGCGGGCATGCAGCCCCCTACGAGCAGTACTTC. It encodes CASSGHAAPYEQYF.

Worth noting for this clone: Within the sample, other DNA sequences also encode this same CDR3. CDR3 residues: CASSISYEQYF. The CDR3 DNA reads as TGTGCCAGCAGCATATCCTACGAGCAGTACTTC. The chain combines TRBV7-2 with TRBJ2-7; D uncertain. The germline gives CDR1 SGHTA, CDR2 FQGNSA. V was pared by 5 bases and J by 1 base, with 3 bases between. CDR3 length equals 11 residues.

This clone occurred a few times. The CDR3 reads CASSTRDRENTGELFF. CDR3 sequence (DNA): TGTGCCAGCAGCACCCGGGACAGGGAAAACACCGGGGAGCTGTTTTTT. The chain carries TRBV7-9 and TRBJ2-2; 9 bases match TRBD1. The J segment lost 2 bases and the V segment lost 5 bases, leaving 6 bases of the junction unmatched. The CDR3 contains 16 residues. CDR1 is SEHNR, CDR2 FQNEAQ, per germline (reference sequence).